This T cell receptor (beta chain) was found in a study of blood T cell repertoires in COVID-19 (TCRdb year 2020). For the study in its entirety: The collaborator samples originated in the United States, Italy and Spain and spanned the acute and convalescent phases of COVID-19. The material from the prospective study consisted of cDNA or gDNA derived from T cells, B-cell-depleted T cells, or PBMCs. The dataset comprised deeply sampled blood TCRbeta repertoires from subjects exposed to, actively infected with, or recovered from COVID-19. The repertoires were released in a freely available public database intended as a resource for research on the immune response to SARS-CoV-2. Samples were obtained from the ongoing ImmuneRACE study (first 160 participants) and from some 1,300 subjects provided by 6 global collaborators. A de-identified subject ID, COVID-19 status, age in years and sex were almost always included in the sample metadata. Where HLA class I and class II types were available, the types were taken from metadata supplied by the sample provider, not from assay-based typing.

Overall results and qualifications from the work: The quantity of clinical and demographic metadata differed by source and by participant and was supplied without curation.

Each collaborating institution followed its own protocols to collect whole blood in K2EDTA tubes. For TCRbeta analysis, collaborators shipped samples as frozen whole blood, isolated PBMCs, or DNA extracted from either of those sample types. Concerning this clone: Its antigen specificity is not known. Base qualities are missing; no much larger clone stands one base away. This sample includes further DNA sequences coding for the same CDR3.

The immunoSEQ Assay, a bias-controlled multiplex PCR, was used to amplify TCRbeta CDR3 regions from genomic DNA. In the authors' own workflow: The number of nucleated cells in each sample was estimated from the amplification of reference gene primers within the assay. Sequence reads were collapsed and filtered to measure the absolute abundance of every unique TCRbeta CDR3 rearrangement. Productive Simpson clonality was computed per sample as the square root of Simpson's diversity index over productive rearrangements. The source is immuneACCESS, and TCRdb retained only in-frame sequences with V and J called. Part of the clones is not carried over; for the studies checked, unresolved V genes explain less than half of this, and the remainder is unexplained. The V and J calls and clone size are taken from that table; D and trimming were inferred from the DNA. The sample table shows 240,000 or so clones, and 88% are seen once. Under 0.95% of the sample is held by the ten biggest clonotypes.

Clipping removes 0 bases from V and 2 bases from J, with 4 as the unmatched junction base count. CDR1 and CDR2 are drawn from the germline V gene: SGDLS, YYNGEE. From cysteine to phenylalanine, the CDR3 is 16 amino acids long. CDR3 DNA only is kept here, 48 bases in frame from base 1. Sequencing was performed on peripheral blood. This TCR derives from a woman in her 30s with acute or convalescent COVID-19. The chain couples TRBV9 to TRBJ2-5; TRBD2 agrees with 10 junctional bases. Here the CDR3 is given as CASSVGTSGIQETQYF. The nucleotide sequence is given as TGTGCCAGCAGCGTAGGCACTAGCGGGATTCAAGAGACCCAGTACTTC.